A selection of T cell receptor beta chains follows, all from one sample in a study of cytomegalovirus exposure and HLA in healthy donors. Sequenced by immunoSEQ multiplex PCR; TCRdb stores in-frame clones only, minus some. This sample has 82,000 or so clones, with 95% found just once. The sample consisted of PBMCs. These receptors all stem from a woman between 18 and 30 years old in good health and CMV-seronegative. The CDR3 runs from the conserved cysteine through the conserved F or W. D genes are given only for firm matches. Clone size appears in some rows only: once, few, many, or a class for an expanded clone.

cdr3_nt: TGCGCCAGCAGCCCTAGGCCTTCCAGCCAAGAGACCCAGTACTTC
cdr3_aa: CASSPRPSSQETQYF
clone_size: .
cdr3_length: 15
d_call: .
j_call: TRBJ2-5
v_call: TRBV5-1

cdr3_nt: TGTGCCAGTAGTGTCCTCCAGGGTGGGAACACTGAAGCTTTCTTT
cdr3_aa: CASSVLQGGNTEAFF
clone_size: .
cdr3_length: 15
d_call: .
j_call: TRBJ1-1
v_call: TRBV19

cdr3_nt: TGCAGCGTTGTACGGACAGGGGAACCCACCTCCTACAATGAGCAGTTCTTC
cdr3_aa: CSVVRTGEPTSYNEQFF
clone_size: .
cdr3_length: 17
d_call: TRBD1
j_call: TRBJ2-1
v_call: TRBV29-1

cdr3_nt: TGCAGTGCAAGGAGGCCAGGTGAGCAGTTCTTC
cdr3_aa: CSARRPGEQFF
clone_size: once
cdr3_length: 11
d_call: .
j_call: TRBJ2-1
v_call: TRBV20-1

cdr3_nt: TGTGCCAGCAGTTTATATACCCCTACAGGGTTCGCCTACGAGCAGTACTTC
cdr3_aa: CASSLYTPTGFAYEQYF
clone_size: once
cdr3_length: 17
d_call: .
j_call: TRBJ2-7
v_call: TRBV28

cdr3_nt: TGCGCCAGCAGCCAAGAACGGGACAGCCAAGAGACCCAGTACTTC
cdr3_aa: CASSQERDSQETQYF
clone_size: .
cdr3_length: 15
d_call: TRBD1
j_call: TRBJ2-5
v_call: TRBV4-3

cdr3_nt: TGTGCCAGCAGTTCGGTATCTAGCGGGGGGGTTGAGCAGTTCTTC
cdr3_aa: CASSSVSSGGVEQFF
clone_size: .
cdr3_length: 15
d_call: TRBD2
j_call: TRBJ2-1
v_call: TRBV6-5

cdr3_nt: TGTGCCAGTAGTATGGGGCAGGGAAGGGTCGGCTACACCTTC
cdr3_aa: CASSMGQGRVGYTF
clone_size: .
cdr3_length: 14
d_call: .
j_call: TRBJ1-2
v_call: TRBV19

cdr3_nt: TGTGCCAGCAGTGACGGGACTAGCGGGGCGTCAGATACGCAGTATTTT
cdr3_aa: CASSDGTSGASDTQYF
clone_size: .
cdr3_length: 16
d_call: TRBD2
j_call: TRBJ2-3
v_call: TRBV6-4

cdr3_nt: TGTGCCAGCAGCAATAGGAGGGGTACGCAGTATTTT
cdr3_aa: CASSNRRGTQYF
clone_size: .
cdr3_length: 12
d_call: .
j_call: TRBJ2-3
v_call: TRBV21-1

cdr3_nt: TGTGCCAGCAGTTACTTATCCGGGACTACTAACGAGCAGTTCTTC
cdr3_aa: CASSYLSGTTNEQFF
clone_size: .
cdr3_length: 15
d_call: TRBD2
j_call: TRBJ2-1
v_call: TRBV6-6

cdr3_nt: TGCGCCAGCAGCCCACAGGCCCTCACAGATACGCAGTATTTT
cdr3_aa: CASSPQALTDTQYF
clone_size: once
cdr3_length: 14
d_call: .
j_call: TRBJ2-3
v_call: TRBV5-1

cdr3_nt: TGCGCCAGCAGCCAAGGTATAGCGGACCCCTCCTACGAGCAGTACTTC
cdr3_aa: CASSQGIADPSYEQYF
clone_size: .
cdr3_length: 16
d_call: .
j_call: TRBJ2-7
v_call: TRBV4-1

cdr3_nt: TGTGCCACCAGCGTATCCCTAGGGGTCCAGTACTTC
cdr3_aa: CATSVSLGVQYF
clone_size: .
cdr3_length: 12
d_call: .
j_call: TRBJ2-5
v_call: TRBV15

cdr3_nt: TGCAGCGTTGAAGGGCGGGGGGCCTACGAGCAGTACTTC
cdr3_aa: CSVEGRGAYEQYF
clone_size: .
cdr3_length: 13
d_call: TRBD2
j_call: TRBJ2-7
v_call: TRBV29-1